This T cell receptor beta chain came from a study of CXCR3-negative and CXCR3-positive naive CD8 T cells. Study details: Each library held about 1.5 +/- 0.3 million TRB reads, 130 million to 150 million in total.

A CD45RO-CCR7+CD27+CD95- phenotype identified naive CD8+ T cells. This CDR3 comprises 16 residues. In germline, CDR1 is SQVTM, CDR2 ANQGSEA. TRB cDNA was prepared as libraries by UMI-labeled 5' RACE. TCRdb re-called the 5' RACE reads, yielding one record per CDR3 amino acid sequence without DNA. This sample contains fewer than 9,500 distinct CDR3 sequences. This chain uses TRBV29-1 with TRBJ2-1; TCRdb designates TRBD2, a call that cannot be tested without DNA. This receptor was identified in a human donor in good health. Some clones in this sample may be carry-over from other donors' samples. Source material: naive CXCR3- CD8+ T cells from blood. This sample's subset: CD45RO-CCR7+CD27+CD95- naive CD8+ T cells lacking CXCR3 (TNR3-). This CDR3 is CSVVVREGSSYNEQFF.